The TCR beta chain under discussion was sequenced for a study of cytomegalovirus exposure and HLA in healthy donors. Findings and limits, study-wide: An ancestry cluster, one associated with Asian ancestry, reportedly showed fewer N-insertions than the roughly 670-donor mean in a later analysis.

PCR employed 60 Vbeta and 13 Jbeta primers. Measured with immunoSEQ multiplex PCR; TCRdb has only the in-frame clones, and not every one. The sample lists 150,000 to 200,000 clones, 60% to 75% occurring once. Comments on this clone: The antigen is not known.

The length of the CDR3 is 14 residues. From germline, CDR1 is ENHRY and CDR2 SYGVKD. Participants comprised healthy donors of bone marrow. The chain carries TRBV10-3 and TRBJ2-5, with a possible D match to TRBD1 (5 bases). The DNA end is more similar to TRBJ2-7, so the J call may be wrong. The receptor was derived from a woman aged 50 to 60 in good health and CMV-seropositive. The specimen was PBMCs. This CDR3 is CAISAGLLSYEQYF. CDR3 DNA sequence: TGTGCCATCAGTGCAGGGTTACTATCCTACGAGCAGTACTTC.